These 15 T cell receptor beta chains were sequenced from one sample in a study of CXCR3-negative and CXCR3-positive naive CD8 T cells. Study-level findings and limits: Naive cells that were CXCR3-positive had more hydrophobic TRB CDR3s (compared with CXCR3-negative naive cells).

For these TCRs, the target antigens are not known. TRB cDNA was prepared as libraries by UMI-labeled 5' RACE. TCRdb reprocessed the 5' RACE reads and keeps a single row for each CDR3 protein, giving no DNA. Reported are about 98,000 distinct CDR3 sequences; the ten largest clones contain about 1%. The sample consisted of naive CXCR3+ CD8+ T cells from blood. As for subset: CD45RO-CCR7+CD27+CD95- naive CD8+ T cells expressing CXCR3 (TNR3+). Every receptor here comes from a human donor in good health. Some clones in this sample may be carry-over from other donors' samples.

The chain combines TRBV6-8 with TRBJ2-7; absent DNA, TCRdb's TRBD1 call cannot be checked. This CDR3 region has 12 residues. Germline loops: CDR1 MNHGY, CDR2 SAAAGT. CDR3 in amino acids: CASNRGAYEQYF.

The J gene is TRBJ1-6, the V gene TRBV7-3; TCRdb's D gene call, TRBD1, goes unchecked for lack of DNA. Germline CDR1 is SGHTA and CDR2 is FQGTGA. The CDR3 loop spans 14 amino acids. CDR3 protein: CASSPGPRGSPLHF.

V is TRBV7-2 and J is TRBJ1-4. The CDR3 has 15 amino acids. The germline gives CDR1 SGHTA, CDR2 FQGNSA. This chain's CDR3 is CASSSTGMANEKLFF.

The gene calls are TRBV12-3 or TRBV12-4 and TRBJ1-3. This CDR3 has 15 amino acids. This CDR3 reads CASSLAGGSGNTIYF.

CDR3 region: CASSPPGQLNQPQHF. The chain is built from TRBV27 and TRBJ1-5; the D gene TCRdb calls, TRBD1, cannot be checked with no DNA. Germline V gene lookup returns CDR1 MNHEY and CDR2 SMNVEV (reference sequence). This CDR3 comprises 15 residues.

The CDR3 loop is CSARDVAGGDNEQFF. J is TRBJ2-1 and V is TRBV20-1; TCRdb outputs TRBD2, but without DNA this stays unchecked. The CDR3 has 15 residues. CDR1 is DFQATT, CDR2 SNEGSKA, per germline (reference sequence).

The genes are TRBV27 and TRBJ2-5. The CDR3 has 15 residues. CDR1 is MNHEY, CDR2 SMNVEV, per germline (reference sequence). The CDR3 sequence is CASSPFTSIQETQYF.

The V call is TRBV29-1, the J call TRBJ1-4. This CDR3 has 15 residues. Germline values: CDR1 SQVTM, CDR2 ANQGSEA. The CDR3 sequence is CSVEDPESWGGKLFF.

This chain connects TRBV2 to TRBJ2-1. This CDR3 region has 11 residues. Germline V gene data show CDR1 as SNHLY and CDR2 as FYNNEI. The CDR3 here is CSSSDRVEQFF.

The V gene is TRBV27, the J gene TRBJ2-3; the TCRdb call, TRBD2, lacks DNA for checking. The CDR3 has 11 amino acids. Germline V gene lookup returns CDR1 MNHEY and CDR2 SMNVEV (reference sequence). The CDR3 region is CASSTAATQYF.

The chain recombines TRBV6-2 or TRBV6-3 with TRBJ2-1; TCRdb designates TRBD1, a call that cannot be tested without DNA. This CDR3 has 13 residues. Germline CDR1 MNHEY, CDR2 SVGEGT. CDR3 sequence: CASIPGPRNEQFF.

The chain is built from TRBV5-6 and TRBJ2-1; without DNA, the TCRdb call of TRBD2 cannot be checked. Germline-derived CDR1 and CDR2 are SGHDT and YYEEEE. The CDR3 totals 15 residues. CDR3 loop: CASSLGLEMNNEQFF.

The chain uses TRBV29-1 and TRBJ2-7. The CDR3 runs 13 residues. Germline V gene data show CDR1 as SQVTM and CDR2 as ANQGSEA. The CDR3 spells CSVEAGGPYEQYF.

The J gene is TRBJ2-7, the V gene TRBV7-2; the TCRdb D gene call, TRBD1, has no DNA to confirm it. The CDR3 has 18 amino acids. CDR1 and CDR2 (germline): SGHTA, FQGNSA. CDR3 region: CASSLNLFVGTTAYEQYF.

This rearrangement joins TRBV19 to TRBJ2-3; the D call of TRBD1 rests on TCRdb alone, since no DNA is present to check it. Germline CDR1 reads LNHDA; CDR2 reads SQIVND (reference sequence). The CDR3 has 14 amino acids. The CDR3: CASSNRQGEDTQYF.